Shown below are 2 T cell receptor beta chains from a single sample sequenced in a study of T cell responses to AZD1222 COVID-19 vaccine. The data were produced by immunoSEQ multiplex PCR, yet TCRdb's version contains in-frame clones alone and is incomplete. The repertoire includes 60,000 to 100,000 clones, 87% of them detected once, and roughly 24% sits in the top ten. The source material was peripheral blood, sampled on day 0 of AZD1222 vaccination. These receptors were taken from an adult in good health.

The chain uses TRBV5-5 and TRBJ2-1, with D possibly being TRBD2 (6 bases). CDR1 is SGHKS, CDR2 YYEKEE, per germline (reference sequence). The CDR3 loop spans 15 amino acids. V gave up 6 bases and J gave up 2 bases, with 15 bases separating them. DNA of the CDR3: TGTGCCAGCACCAACAGGAGGGACGCCTACAATGAGCAGTTCTTC. This encodes CASTNRRDAYNEQFF.

This clone appeared once. V and J are TRBV29-1 and TRBJ1-2; a possible D gene is TRBD1 (5 bases). Germline lookup yields CDR1 SQVTM and CDR2 ANQGSEA. Trimming took 1 base from V and 0 from J, leaving 15 bases between them. The CDR3 extends over 16 amino acids. CDR3 amino acids: CSVEVPGMGANYGYTF. Written as DNA, the CDR3 is TGCAGCGTTGAAGTTCCAGGGATGGGAGCTAACTATGGCTACACCTTC.